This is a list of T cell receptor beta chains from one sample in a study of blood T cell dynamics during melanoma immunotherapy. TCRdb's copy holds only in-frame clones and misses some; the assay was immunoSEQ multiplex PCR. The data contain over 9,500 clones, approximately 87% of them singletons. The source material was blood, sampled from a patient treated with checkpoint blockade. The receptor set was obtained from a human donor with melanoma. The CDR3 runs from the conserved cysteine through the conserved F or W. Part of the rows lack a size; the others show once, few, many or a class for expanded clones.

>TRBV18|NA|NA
CASSKPGLAGGSYEQYF
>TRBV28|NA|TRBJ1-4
CASSPRARGVNEKLFF
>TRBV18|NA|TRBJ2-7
CASSKPGLAGGSYEQYF
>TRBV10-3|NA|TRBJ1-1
CAISESGVSTEAFF
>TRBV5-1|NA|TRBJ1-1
CASNPTVLDTEAFF
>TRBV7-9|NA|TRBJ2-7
CASSLWQREAYEQYF
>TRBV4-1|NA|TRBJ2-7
CASSRTGIHEQYF
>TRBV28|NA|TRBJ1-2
CASSLENKGGRGGYTF
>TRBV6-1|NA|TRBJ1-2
CASSEAAANYGYTF
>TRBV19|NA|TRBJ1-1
CASKTREYTEAFF
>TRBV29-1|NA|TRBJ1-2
CSVLQGLTNYGYTF
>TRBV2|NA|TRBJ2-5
CASSGDGQYF
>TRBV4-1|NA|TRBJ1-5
CASSQGTGKGPQHF
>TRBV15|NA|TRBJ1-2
CATSGTGTVSNYGYTF
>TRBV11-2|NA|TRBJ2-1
CASSLDTTSGHEQFF
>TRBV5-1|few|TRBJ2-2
CASSLALGGELFF
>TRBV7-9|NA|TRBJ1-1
CASSSPSGAKNTEAFF
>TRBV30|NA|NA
CAWGGTSGRTYEQYF
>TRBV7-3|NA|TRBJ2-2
CASSLNPGVATGELFF
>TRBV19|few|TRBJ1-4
CASSIKGGEKLFF